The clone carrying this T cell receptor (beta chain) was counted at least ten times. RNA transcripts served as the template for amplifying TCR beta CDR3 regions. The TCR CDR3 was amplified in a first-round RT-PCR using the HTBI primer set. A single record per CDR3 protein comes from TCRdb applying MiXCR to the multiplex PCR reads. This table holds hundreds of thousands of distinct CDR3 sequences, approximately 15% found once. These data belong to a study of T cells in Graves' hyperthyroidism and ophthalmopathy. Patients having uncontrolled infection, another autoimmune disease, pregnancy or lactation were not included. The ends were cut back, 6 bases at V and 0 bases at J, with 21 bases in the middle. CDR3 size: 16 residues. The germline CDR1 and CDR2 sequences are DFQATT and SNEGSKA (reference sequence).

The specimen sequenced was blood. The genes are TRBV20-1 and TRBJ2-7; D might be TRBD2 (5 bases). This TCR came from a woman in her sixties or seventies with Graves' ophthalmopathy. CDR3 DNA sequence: TGCAGTGCCAGCGGACCGATGCAACTATACTCCTACGAGCAGTACTTC. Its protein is CSASGPMQLYSYEQYF.